The present TCR beta chain was sequenced within a study of ipilimumab plus nivolumab after autologous stem cell transplantation. Study overall: DLBCL patients had primary refractory or relapsed disease. Study-wide findings and caveats: The authors say TCR, Treg and microbiome findings warrant further study.

Ipilimumab, 1 mg/kg, started 14 to 28 days after autologous transplant. Patients received nivolumab 3 mg/kg at weeks 1, 4, 7, 10, then fortnightly to week 26. With respect to this clone: Its target is unknown.

Produced via immunoSEQ multiplex PCR; TCRdb's table is partial and in-frame only. The profile covers 10,000 to 15,000 clones, with 69% appearing a single time and about 28% taken by the ten largest. Sequenced material: PBMCs, taken in a trial of ipilimumab plus nivolumab as post-transplant consolidation. This receptor was identified in a male donor with diffuse large B-cell lymphoma.

CDR3 protein: CASSPSGGKNIQYF. CDR3 DNA: TGCGCCAGCAGCCCTAGCGGGGGAAAAAACATTCAGTACTTC. The V and J genes are TRBV4-3 and TRBJ2-4; 10 bases align to TRBD2. Germline V gene sequence: CDR1 LGHNA, CDR2 YSLEER. This CDR3 has 14 amino acids. The trim removed 4 bases at V and 4 bases at J, leaving 1 base unmatched.